Each of the 14 T cell receptor beta chains below was sequenced from the same sample in a study of blood T cell repertoires in COVID-19. Here immunoSEQ multiplex PCR was the method, and the copy in TCRdb shows in-frame clones only, minus some. Seen here are approximately 250,000 clones, less than 95% observed once, and the top ten hold approximately 2.7%. Input material: PBMCs or T cells enriched from blood (not recorded which). Receptor source: a man between 40 and 49 years old who had been exposed to COVID-19.

The chain uses TRBV15 and TRBJ1-3, with TRBD1 matching over 11 bases. Trimming cost V 3 bases and J 0 bases; bases outside gene matches: 1. This CDR3 is 16 amino acids long. Germline loops: CDR1 LNHNV, CDR2 YYDKDF (reference sequence). The CDR3 DNA reads TGTGCCACCAGCAGTGGGACAGGGGGCTCTGGAAACACCATATATTTT. Amino acid sequence: CATSSGTGGSGNTIYF.

V and J are TRBV12-3 or TRBV12-4 and TRBJ2-7; 7 bases match TRBD1. J was trimmed by 5 bases and V by 5 bases; bases with no gene match: 3. The CDR3 spans 12 residues. In DNA form, the CDR3 reads TGTGCCAGCAGTCCAGGGGGTGACGAGCAGTACTTC. Translated: CASSPGGDEQYF.

This chain joins TRBV19 and TRBJ2-2; 9 bases agree with TRBD1. The CDR3 contains 15 residues. V trimming: 6 bases; J trimming: 6 bases; junction bases outside the gene matches: 8. Looked up from germline, CDR1 is LNHDA and CDR2 is SQIVND (reference sequence). CDR3 in amino acids: CASRGVRTGAGELFF. The DNA for the CDR3 is TGTGCCAGTAGAGGGGTTAGGACAGGGGCCGGGGAGCTGTTTTTT.

The V call is TRBV2, the J call TRBJ1-1; D not resolved. The germline V gene encodes CDR1 SNHLY and CDR2 FYNNEI. The CDR3 has 12 amino acids. The V gene lost 4 bases and the J gene lost 7 bases, with 10 bases spanning the gap. The CDR3 DNA reads as TGTGCCAGCAGTGTCGAGCGTGGTGAAGCTTTCTTT. Translated: CASSVERGEAFF.

This chain connects TRBV6-5 to TRBJ1-5; D not resolved. The CDR3 consists of 15 residues. Trimming removed 0 bases from V and 0 bases from J, with 6 bases in between. Per the germline V gene, CDR1 is MNHEY and CDR2 is SVGAGI. CDR3 bases: TGTGCCAGCAGTTACTCTCAGTATAGCAATCAGCCCCAGCATTTT. As protein: CASSYSQYSNQPQHF.

The CDR3 protein is CASSVTGGYTEAFF. The CDR3 DNA reads as TGTGCCAGCAGTGTGACAGGGGGATACACTGAAGCTTTCTTT. The chain is built from TRBV25-1 and TRBJ1-1; 9 bases are a match to TRBD1. The germline V gene encodes CDR1 MGHDK and CDR2 SYGVNS. Germline trimming cut 4 bases from V and 3 bases from J; bases unmatched to any gene: 3. The CDR3 contains 14 residues.

V is TRBV5-1 and J is TRBJ2-5; D might be TRBD2 (6 bases). The CDR3 runs to 12 residues. Germline V gene lookup returns CDR1 SGHRS and CDR2 YFSETQ. The germline V and J ends were trimmed by 5 bases and 4 bases, with 9 bases remaining between them. CDR3 in DNA: TGCGCCAGCAGTATCGGGGGAGAGACCCAGTACTTC. Protein product: CASSIGGETQYF.

V gene TRBV15 combines with J gene TRBJ2-7; the match to TRBD2 covers 10 bases. The CDR3 extends over 16 amino acids. In germline, CDR1 is LNHNV, CDR2 YYDKDF (reference sequence). V shed 3 bases, J shed 0 bases, and the junction held 5 bases outside the gene matches. CDR3 DNA: TGTGCCACCAGCAGGCTAGCGGGAGACGCCTCCTACGAGCAGTACTTC. It translates to CATSRLAGDASYEQYF.

This chain connects TRBV30 to TRBJ1-2, with D maybe TRBD1 (6 bases). CDR1 is GTSNPN and CDR2 is SVGIG in the germline V gene (reference sequence). The CDR3 has 14 amino acids. With 0 bases removed from V and 5 bases from J, the gap between germline ends came to 13 bases. The CDR3 nucleotides read TGTGCCTGGAGTGTAATGGGGGCAGGTTATGGCTACACCTTC. This translates into CAWSVMGAGYGYTF. The entire variable domain, with the rest obtained from reference TRBV30 and TRBJ1-2, is as follows: SQTIHQWPATLVQPVGSPLSLECTVEGTSNPNLYWYRQAAGRGLQLLFYSVGIGQISSEVPQNLSASRPQDRQFILSSKKLLLSDSGFYLCAWSVMGAGYGYTFGSGTRLTVV.

This clone was picked up one time. V and J are TRBV19 and TRBJ2-1; D is unresolved. Germline-derived CDR1 and CDR2 are LNHDA and SQIVND (reference sequence). The V and J ends lost 3 bases and 5 bases respectively, with 8 bases between them. This CDR3 has 13 amino acids. In DNA, the CDR3 is TGTGCCAGTAGTATCCGTCAGGACAATGAGCAGTTCTTC. It encodes CASSIRQDNEQFF. The full variable domain, its missing parts supplied by reference TRBV19 and TRBJ2-1, is DGGITQSPKYLFRKEGQNVTLSCEQNLNHDAMYWYRQDPGQGLRLIYYSQIVNDFQKGDIAEGYSVSREKKESFPLTVTSAQKNPTAFYLCASSIRQDNEQFFGPGTRLTVL.

The gene calls are TRBV28 and TRBJ1-1; D gene uncertain. CDR3 size: 12 residues. Germline CDR1 and CDR2: MDHEN and SYDVKM. V was shortened by 4 bases and J by 8 bases, with 11 bases between the two germline ends. CDR3 amino acids: CASSSTRWEAFF. DNA of the CDR3: TGTGCCAGCAGTTCGACACGCTGGGAAGCTTTCTTT.

The rearrangement links TRBV13 to TRBJ2-6; 9 bases fit TRBD1. Germline loops: CDR1 PRHDT, CDR2 FYEKMQ (reference sequence). The CDR3 spans 16 residues. After removal of 4 bases from V and 2 bases from J, the junction contained 3 bases not matched to a gene. The CDR3 DNA reads TGTGCCAGCAGCTCTGGACAGGGGCCTGGGGCCAACGTCCTGACTTTC. Amino acids: CASSSGQGPGANVLTF.

V is TRBV21-1 and J is TRBJ1-1; the D segment call TRBD1 is taken from the table without a DNA check. TRBV21-1 is an annotated pseudogene. This CDR3 spans 17 amino acids. The CDR3 coding sequence is TGTGCCAGCAGCAAAGGGGAGAGGACAGGGGGAAACACTGAAGCTTTCTTT. It is translated as CASSKGERTGGNTEAFF.

The V gene is TRBV7-2, the J gene TRBJ2-3; TRBD2 is a possible D gene (5 bases). Germline V gene data show CDR1 as SGHTA and CDR2 as FQGNSA. The CDR3 runs to 15 residues. With 2 bases removed from V and 1 base from J, the gap between germline ends came to 10 bases. CDR3 in DNA: TGTGCCAGCAGCTTAAACGGGATCGGCACAGATACGCAGTATTTT. Its protein product is CASSLNGIGTDTQYF.